The 21 T cell receptor beta chains reported below all come from one sample, sequenced in a study of tumor and adjacent non-tumor tissue in lung cancer (dated 2018 in TCRdb). Bulk unsorted tissue served as the source for RNA extraction, and RNA quality was assessed using a NanoDrop ND-1000 and an Agilent 2100. Normal lung samples were distant non-tumor tissue taken more than 3 cm from the tumor edge. Library preparation used multiplex PCR. TCRdb names Illumina HiSeq 2500 as the instrument used. TCRbeta libraries were constructed through three rounds of nested PCR with primers (Table S4) according to protocols modified from ARM-PCR. Clones were called with MiXCR by TCRdb after fastp trimmed the public reads at Q25, and only in-frame beta chains were retained. Each entry merges the rows of one CDR3 protein and shows their most common DNA and genes. The sample records about 75,000 distinct CDR3 sequences, approximately 68% of which are singletons. The biggest ten clones account for around a quarter of the sample.

The source material was distant non-tumor lung tissue. These receptors all come from a woman aged 45 to 65 with non-small cell lung cancer.

About this clonotype itself: With a much larger clone just one base away, this may be a read error. This sequence joins TRBV6-2 or TRBV6-3 and TRBJ1-5, with D possibly matching TRBD1 (5 bases). Germline CDR1 MNHEY, CDR2 SVGEGT. V lost 11 bases and J 3 bases, leaving 17 bases between the germline ends. The CDR3 is 14 amino acids. The CDR3 region is CAGWTQGDNQPQHF. DNA for the CDR3: TGTGCCGGTTGGACCCAGGGAGACAATCAGCCCCAGCATTTT.

The chain is built from TRBV11-2 and TRBJ2-5, with 9 nucleotides matching TRBD2. CDR1 and CDR2 from the germline V gene are SGHAT and FQNNGV. The length of the CDR3 is 16 residues. Germline trimming cut 3 bases from V and 4 bases from J; bases unmatched to any gene: 9. For the CDR3, the DNA is TGTGCCAGCAGCTTCGAGCCCGCGGGGGGGGCAGAGACCCAGTACTTC. Amino acid sequence: CASSFEPAGGAETQYF.

As for this clonotype: A read error may produce the germline difference seen at one junction end. V usage is TRBV11-2 and J usage is TRBJ2-1, with a possible D match to TRBD2 (5 bases). The CDR3 runs to 14 residues. From germline, CDR1 is SGHAT and CDR2 FQNNGV. The DNA of the CDR3 is TGTGCCAACAGTTTCCTAGCCCAATACAATGAACAGTTCTTC. Protein: CANSFLAQYNEQFF.

This clonotype has more than one count but fewer than ten. Since no conserved phenylalanine or tryptophan closes the CDR3, a read error is the likely cause. The chain joins TRBV6-1 to TRBJ1-5, with D unclear. This CDR3 region has 11 residues. V lost 6 bases and J 11 bases, leaving 11 bases between the germline ends. Germline loops: CDR1 MNHNS, CDR2 SASEGT. The CDR3 nucleotides are TGTGCCAGCAGGGCAGTTTTAGCCCAGCATCTT. It translates to CASRAVLAQHL.

As for this clonotype: A much bigger clone sits one base away, suggesting this may be a read error. The conserved closing phenylalanine or tryptophan is absent in this CDR3, likely reflecting a read error. The chain has TRBV4-1 and TRBJ2-7; weak D call: TRBD1 (5 bases). Trimming shortened V by 0 bases and J by 3 bases, and 12 bases separated the two germline ends. Per germline, CDR1 MGHRA and CDR2 YSYEKL. The CDR3 runs 15 residues. The CDR3 loop is CASSQDLGVLYEQYL. For the CDR3, the DNA is TGCGCCAGCAGCCAAGATCTAGGGGTCCTCTACGAGCAGTACCTC.

This clonotype was picked up many times. The chain carries TRBV20-1 and TRBJ2-7, with D unclear. Germline values: CDR1 DFQATT, CDR2 SNEGSKA (reference sequence). The CDR3 has 10 residues. Trimming took off 4 bases at V and 7 bases at J, with 8 bases between the two ends. CDR3 DNA sequence: TGCAGTGCTACATACTTAGAGCAGTACTTC. The encoded protein is CSATYLEQYF.

This chain connects TRBV6-2 or TRBV6-3 to TRBJ1-1, with no clear D. The CDR3 consists of 14 residues. V gave up 5 bases and J gave up 2 bases, with 12 bases separating them. Germline V lookup: CDR1 MNHEY, CDR2 SVGEGT. CDR3 bases: TGTGCCAGCAGTCCCGCCACTCCTAACACTGAAGCTTTCTTT. Its protein product is CASSPATPNTEAFF.

This chain joins TRBV28 and TRBJ1-5, with D possibly TRBD1 on 5 matching bases. Per the germline V gene, CDR1 is MDHEN and CDR2 is SYDVKM. The CDR3 sequence is 16 residues long. Trimming cost V 5 bases and J 2 bases, with 16 bases left between them. This chain's CDR3 is CASSIGASIRNQPQHF. Written as DNA, the CDR3 is TGTGCCAGCAGTATAGGGGCGAGTATACGCAATCAGCCCCAGCATTTT.

Points on this clonotype: The junction and the germline gene differ at one end; a read error may be behind it. The chain couples TRBV5-1 to TRBJ2-5; the D is unclear. From germline, CDR1 is SGHRS and CDR2 YFSETQ. The length of the CDR3 is 14 residues. The CDR3 here is CASSLERFQETQNF. The DNA of the CDR3 is TGCGCCAGCAGTTTGGAGAGGTTCCAAGAGACCCAGAACTTC.

The chain employs TRBV20-1 and TRBJ1-5; D is possibly TRBD1 (6 bases). Germline CDR1 is DFQATT and CDR2 is SNEGSKA (reference sequence). The CDR3 is 14 amino acids. Trimming left V 4 bases short and J 4 bases short, with 14 bases between. DNA for the CDR3: TGCAGTGCTAAGAGGACAGAGAGTAATCAGCCCCAGCATTTT. Amino acids: CSAKRTESNQPQHF.

Comments on this clonotype: A much larger clone differs from this one at a single base, so this may be a read error. V is TRBV10-3 and J is TRBJ1-1; D is unresolved. Looked up from germline, CDR1 is ENHRY and CDR2 is SYGVKD. The CDR3 spans 14 residues. The V and J ends lost 6 bases and 3 bases respectively, with 14 bases between them. DNA of the CDR3: TGTGCCATCAGCGCAAACACAGAGGACACTGAAGCTTTCTTT. This translates into CAISANTEDTEAFF.

For this clonotype: The missing conserved phenylalanine or tryptophan at the end of this CDR3 makes a read error likely. This chain links TRBV20-1 with TRBJ1-6; D is unclear. The CDR3 is 12 residues long. Germline lookup yields CDR1 DFQATT and CDR2 SNEGSKA (reference sequence). Trimming took off 6 bases at V and 9 bases at J, with 12 bases between the two ends. As DNA, the CDR3 is TGCAGTGCCGGGAGGGTTAGTTCACCCCTCCACTAT. Translated: CSAGRVSSPLHY.

This clonotype was observed many times. This chain connects TRBV4-2 to TRBJ2-2; weak D call: TRBD1 (6 bases). Germline values: CDR1 LGHNA, CDR2 YNFKEQ. The CDR3 has 14 amino acids. Trimming took off 0 bases at V and 5 bases at J, with 7 bases between the two ends. DNA for the CDR3: TGTGCCAGCAGCCAAGAGCAGGGGACCGGGGAGCTGTTTTTT. Its translation: CASSQEQGTGELFF.

As for this clonotype: The missing conserved phenylalanine or tryptophan at the end of this CDR3 makes a read error likely. The J gene is TRBJ1-2, the V gene TRBV19; TRBD1 is a possible D gene (5 bases). There are 15 residues in the CDR3. Looked up from germline, CDR1 is LNHDA and CDR2 is SQIVND (reference sequence). V dropped 7 bases and J dropped 3 bases, with 18 bases sitting between them. The CDR3 coding sequence is TGTGCCAGTACCACCGGCAGAGGGGAATACTATGGCTACACCTCC. Translated: CASTTGRGEYYGYTS.

Only a few counts were recorded for this clonotype. A much bigger clone sits one base away, suggesting this may be a read error. The chain has TRBV20-1 and TRBJ1-1; 7 bases map to TRBD1. With V trimmed by 5 bases and J by 1 base, 7 bases remained unmatched. The germline gives CDR1 DFQATT, CDR2 SNEGSKA (reference sequence). This CDR3 has 14 amino acids. For the CDR3, the DNA is TGCAGTGCTCGTGAATGGGACAGGAACACTGAAGCTTTCTTT. Encoded protein: CSAREWDRNTEAFF.

This sequence joins TRBV20-1 and TRBJ2-1; D is unresolved. V was clipped by 4 bases and J by 7 bases, with 23 bases between them. The CDR3 runs 16 residues. Germline V gene data show CDR1 as DFQATT and CDR2 as SNEGSKA (reference sequence). The CDR3 protein is CSAIAHLVTKYNEQFF. The DNA for the CDR3 is TGCAGTGCTATCGCGCACTTGGTAACGAAATATAATGAGCAGTTCTTC.

Points on this clonotype: One junction end does not reproduce the germline sequence, and a read error may be involved. The V and J genes are TRBV6-5 and TRBJ2-3; TRBD2 matches at 8 bases. CDR1 is MNHEY, CDR2 SVGAGI, per germline. The CDR3 contains 17 residues. The CDR3 coding sequence is TGTGCCAGCAGACCCCCAGCGGGAGCGCATAGCACATATACGCAGTATTTT. Protein product: CASRPPAGAHSTYTQYF.

As for this clonotype: The missing conserved phenylalanine or tryptophan at the end of this CDR3 makes a read error likely. The chain is built from TRBV11-2 and TRBJ2-7; TRBD1 agrees at 7 bases. The DNA end lines up better with TRBJ2-1; the J call may be wrong. The germline V gene encodes CDR1 SGHAT and CDR2 FQNNGV. CDR3 length: 15 residues. This CDR3 is CASSFGTVVTYEQFY. CDR3 bases: TGTGCCAGCAGCTTCGGGACAGTGGTTACCTACGAGCAGTTCTAC.

This clonotype was counted only a few times. One base away lies a much larger clone, so this may be a sequencing read error. The V gene is TRBV20-1, the J gene TRBJ1-1; D ambiguous. The length of the CDR3 is 11 residues. In germline, CDR1 is DFQATT, CDR2 SNEGSKA (reference sequence). CDR3 residues: CIADVAGEAFF. DNA of the CDR3: TGCATTGCTGACGTTGCGGGTGAAGCTTTCTTT.

With respect to this clonotype: One end of the junction fails to match germline, which may point to a read error. The chain links TRBV4-3 to TRBJ2-5; TRBD2 might be the D (5 bases). The CDR3 is 13 amino acids. Germline lookup yields CDR1 LGHNA and CDR2 YSLEER. CDR3 bases: TGCTCCAGCAGCCTTGGGAGCCAAGAGATCCAGTACTTC. Amino acids: CSSSLGSQEIQYF.

A few counts support this clonotype. A clone one base away is much larger, so this may be a read error. V usage is TRBV6-1 and J usage is TRBJ2-5; 8 bases fit TRBD2. The germline V gene encodes CDR1 MNHNS and CDR2 SASEGT. The CDR3 sequence is 18 residues long. The CDR3 here is CASCEEVVASGSGETQYF. CDR3 DNA: TGTGCCAGCTGTGAAGAAGTTGTGGCTAGCGGGTCCGGAGAGACCCAGTACTTC.